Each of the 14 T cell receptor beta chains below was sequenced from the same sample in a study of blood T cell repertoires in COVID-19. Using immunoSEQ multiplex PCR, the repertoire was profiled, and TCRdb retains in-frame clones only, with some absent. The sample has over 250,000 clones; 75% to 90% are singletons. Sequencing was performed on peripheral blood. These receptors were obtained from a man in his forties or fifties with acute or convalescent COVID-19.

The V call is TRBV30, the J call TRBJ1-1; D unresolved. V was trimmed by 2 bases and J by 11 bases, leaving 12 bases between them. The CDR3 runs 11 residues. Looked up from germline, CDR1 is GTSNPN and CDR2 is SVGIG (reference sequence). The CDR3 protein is CAWSPQSAAFF. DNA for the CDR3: TGTGCCTGGAGTCCACAGTCCGCGGCTTTCTTT.

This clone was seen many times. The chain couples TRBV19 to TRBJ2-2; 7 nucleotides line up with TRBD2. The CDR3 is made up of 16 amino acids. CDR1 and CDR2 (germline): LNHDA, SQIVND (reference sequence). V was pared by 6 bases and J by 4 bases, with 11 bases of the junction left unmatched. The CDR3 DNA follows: TGTGCCAGTAGGGGGAGGGGACGGCTATTCACCGGGGAGCTGTTTTTT. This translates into CASRGRGRLFTGELFF.

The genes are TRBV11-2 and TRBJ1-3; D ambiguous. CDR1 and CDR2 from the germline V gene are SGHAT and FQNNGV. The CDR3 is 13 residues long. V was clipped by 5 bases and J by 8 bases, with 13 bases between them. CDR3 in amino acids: CASSLARRYTIYF. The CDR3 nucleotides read TGTGCCAGCAGCCTGGCCCGGCGGTACACCATATATTTT.

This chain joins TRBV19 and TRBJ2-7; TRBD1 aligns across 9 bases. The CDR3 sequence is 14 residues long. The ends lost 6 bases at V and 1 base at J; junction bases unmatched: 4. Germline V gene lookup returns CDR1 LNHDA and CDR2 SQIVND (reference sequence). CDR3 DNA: TGTGCCAGTAGACCCGGGACAGGGTCCTACGAGCAGTACTTC. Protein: CASRPGTGSYEQYF.

Here the CDR3 reads CAWSVSRDRGLYYGYTF. The CDR3, as DNA: TGTGCCTGGAGTGTATCCCGGGACAGGGGGCTTTACTATGGCTACACCTTC. The chain combines TRBV30 with TRBJ1-2; 12 bases are shared with TRBD1. V shed 0 bases and J 3 bases; nucleotides not matched to a gene: 8. The CDR3 length is 17 residues. In germline, CDR1 is GTSNPN, CDR2 SVGIG (reference sequence).

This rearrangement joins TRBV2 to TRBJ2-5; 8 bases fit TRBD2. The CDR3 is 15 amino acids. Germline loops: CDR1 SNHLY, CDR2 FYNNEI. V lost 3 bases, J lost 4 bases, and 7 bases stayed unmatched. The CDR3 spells CASSDPSGGGETQYF. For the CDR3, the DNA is TGTGCCAGCAGTGACCCCAGCGGGGGTGGAGAGACCCAGTACTTC.

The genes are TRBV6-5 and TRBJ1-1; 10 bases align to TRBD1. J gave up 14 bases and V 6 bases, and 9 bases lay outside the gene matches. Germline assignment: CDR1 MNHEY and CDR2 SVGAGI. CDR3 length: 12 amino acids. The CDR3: CASSPGQGPCFF. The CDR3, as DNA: TGTGCCAGCAGCCCGGGACAGGGGCCCTGCTTCTTT.

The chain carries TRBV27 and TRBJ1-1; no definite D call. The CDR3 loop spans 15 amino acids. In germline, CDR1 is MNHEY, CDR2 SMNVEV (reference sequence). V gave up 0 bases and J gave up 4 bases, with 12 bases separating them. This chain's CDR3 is CASSLSSKSGTEAFF. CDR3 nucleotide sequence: TGTGCCAGCAGTTTATCGTCAAAATCGGGCACTGAAGCTTTCTTT.

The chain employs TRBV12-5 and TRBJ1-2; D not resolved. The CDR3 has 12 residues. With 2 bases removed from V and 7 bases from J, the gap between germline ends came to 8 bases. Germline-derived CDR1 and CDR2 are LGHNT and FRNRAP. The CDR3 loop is CASGLTSFGYTF. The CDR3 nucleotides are TGTGCTAGTGGTTTGACATCGTTTGGCTACACCTTC. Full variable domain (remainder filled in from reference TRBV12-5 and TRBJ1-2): DARVTQTPRHKVTEMGQEVTMRCQPILGHNTVFWYRQTMMQGLELLAYFRNRAPLDDSGMPKDRFSAEMPDATLATLKIQPSEPRDSAVYFCASGLTSFGYTFGSGTRLTVV.

The CDR3 here is CASSIATSGAETQYF. The CDR3 nucleotides read TGTGCCAGTAGTATAGCGACTAGCGGGGCAGAGACCCAGTACTTC. The chain combines TRBV19 with TRBJ2-5, with 11 bases aligning to TRBD2. V dropped 1 base and J dropped 4; count of bases not matched to a gene: 2. Germline lookup yields CDR1 LNHDA and CDR2 SQIVND (reference sequence). The CDR3 covers 15 residues.

The CDR3, as DNA: TGCAGTGCTACCCAACTTATTGAAGCTTTCTTT. The encoded protein is CSATQLIEAFF. V usage is TRBV20-1 and J usage is TRBJ1-1, with D hard to call. Germline V lookup: CDR1 DFQATT, CDR2 SNEGSKA (reference sequence). V lost 4 bases and J 7 bases, leaving 10 bases between the germline ends. This CDR3 contains 11 residues.

The CDR3 sequence is CASSVAPRHGGPDNEQFF. CDR3 bases: TGTGCCAGCAGCGTAGCTCCAAGACACGGGGGACCAGACAATGAGCAGTTCTTC. The chain carries TRBV9 and TRBJ2-1, with D maybe TRBD2 (6 bases). In germline, CDR1 is SGDLS, CDR2 YYNGEE. The V and J ends lost 0 bases and 5 bases respectively, with 21 bases between them. The CDR3 consists of 18 residues.

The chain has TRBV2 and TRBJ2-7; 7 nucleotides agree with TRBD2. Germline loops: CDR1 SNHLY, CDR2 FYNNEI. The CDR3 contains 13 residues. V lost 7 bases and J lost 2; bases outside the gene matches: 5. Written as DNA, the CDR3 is TGTGCCAGCAACCAGCGGGGAACCTACGAGCAGTACTTC. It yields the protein CASNQRGTYEQYF.

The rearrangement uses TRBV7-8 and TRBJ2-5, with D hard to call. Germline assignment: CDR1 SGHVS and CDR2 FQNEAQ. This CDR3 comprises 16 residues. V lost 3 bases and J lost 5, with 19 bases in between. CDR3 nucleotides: TGTGCCAGCAGCTTTCCCTCCCGGGTTCAGTACGAGACCCAGTACTTC. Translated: CASSFPSRVQYETQYF.